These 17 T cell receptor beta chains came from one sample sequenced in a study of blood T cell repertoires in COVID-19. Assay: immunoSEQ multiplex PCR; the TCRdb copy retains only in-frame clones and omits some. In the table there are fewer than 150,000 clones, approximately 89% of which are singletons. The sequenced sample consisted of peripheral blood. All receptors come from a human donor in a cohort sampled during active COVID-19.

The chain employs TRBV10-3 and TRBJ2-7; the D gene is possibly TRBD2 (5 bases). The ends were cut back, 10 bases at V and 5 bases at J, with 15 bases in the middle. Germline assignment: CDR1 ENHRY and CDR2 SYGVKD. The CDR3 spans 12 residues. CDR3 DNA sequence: TGTGCCACCGCTGAGGAGGCTAACGAGCAGTACGTC. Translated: CATAEEANEQYV.

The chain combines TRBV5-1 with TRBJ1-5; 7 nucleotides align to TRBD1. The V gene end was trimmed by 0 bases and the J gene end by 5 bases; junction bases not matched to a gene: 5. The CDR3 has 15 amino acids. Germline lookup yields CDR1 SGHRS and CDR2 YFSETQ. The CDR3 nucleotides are TGCGCCAGCAGCTTGGATGGGGACAGTTATCAGCCCCAGCATTTT. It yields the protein CASSLDGDSYQPQHF.

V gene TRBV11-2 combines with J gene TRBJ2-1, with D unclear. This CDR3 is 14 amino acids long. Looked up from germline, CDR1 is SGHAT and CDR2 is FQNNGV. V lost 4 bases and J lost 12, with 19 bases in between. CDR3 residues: CASSSPGSYRPQFF. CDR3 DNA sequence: TGTGCCAGCAGCTCCCCCGGGTCGTACCGACCGCAGTTCTTC.

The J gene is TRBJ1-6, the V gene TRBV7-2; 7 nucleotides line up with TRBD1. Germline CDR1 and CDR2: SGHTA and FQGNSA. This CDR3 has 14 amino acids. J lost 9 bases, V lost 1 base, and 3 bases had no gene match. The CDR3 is CASSLGDSTSPLHF. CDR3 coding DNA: TGTGCCAGCAGCTTAGGGGACAGCACTTCACCCCTCCACTTT. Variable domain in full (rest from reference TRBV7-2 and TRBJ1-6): GAGVSQSPSNKVTEKGKDVELRCDPISGHTALYWYRQSLGQGLEFLIYFQGNSAPDKSGLPSDRFSAERTGGSVSTLTIQRTQQEDSAVYLCASSLGDSTSPLHFGNGTRLTVT.

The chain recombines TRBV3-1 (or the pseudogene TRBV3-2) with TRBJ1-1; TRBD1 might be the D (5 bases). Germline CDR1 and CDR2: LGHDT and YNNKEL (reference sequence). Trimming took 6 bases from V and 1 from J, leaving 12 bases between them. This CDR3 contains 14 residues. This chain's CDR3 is CASRLQDTNTEAFF. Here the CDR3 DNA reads TGTGCCAGCAGATTACAGGACACGAACACTGAAGCTTTCTTT.

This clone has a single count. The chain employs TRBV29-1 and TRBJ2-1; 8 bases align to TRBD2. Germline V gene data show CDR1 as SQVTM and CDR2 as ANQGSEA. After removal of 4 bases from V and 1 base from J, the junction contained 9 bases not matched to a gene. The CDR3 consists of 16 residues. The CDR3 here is CSVGLLAGPSYNEQFF. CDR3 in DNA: TGCAGCGTTGGTCTTCTAGCGGGTCCATCCTACAATGAGCAGTTCTTC.

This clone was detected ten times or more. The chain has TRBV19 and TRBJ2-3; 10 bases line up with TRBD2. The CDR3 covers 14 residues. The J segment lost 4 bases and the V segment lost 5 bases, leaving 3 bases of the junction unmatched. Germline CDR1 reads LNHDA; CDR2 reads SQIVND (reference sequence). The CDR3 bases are TGTGCCAGTAGTGCTAGCGGGAGATCAGATACGCAGTATTTT. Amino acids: CASSASGRSDTQYF.

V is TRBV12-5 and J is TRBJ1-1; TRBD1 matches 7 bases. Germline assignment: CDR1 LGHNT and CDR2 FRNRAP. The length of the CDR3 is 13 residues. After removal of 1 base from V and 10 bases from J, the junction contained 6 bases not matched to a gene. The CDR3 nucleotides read TGTGCTAGTGGTTTGGGTGACAGGGTTGCAGCTTTCTTT. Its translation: CASGLGDRVAAFF.

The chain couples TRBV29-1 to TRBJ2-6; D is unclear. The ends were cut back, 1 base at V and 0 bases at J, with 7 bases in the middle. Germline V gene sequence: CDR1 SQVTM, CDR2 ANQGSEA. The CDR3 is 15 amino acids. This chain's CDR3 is CSVEGRLSGANVLTF. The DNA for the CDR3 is TGCAGCGTTGAAGGGCGGCTCTCTGGGGCCAACGTCCTGACTTTC. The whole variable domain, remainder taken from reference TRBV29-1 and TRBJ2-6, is SAVISQKPSRDICQRGTSLTIQCQVDSQVTMMFWYRQQPGQSLTLIATANQGSEATYESGFVIDKFPISRPNLTFSTLTVSNMSPEDSSIYLCSVEGRLSGANVLTFGAGSRLTVL.

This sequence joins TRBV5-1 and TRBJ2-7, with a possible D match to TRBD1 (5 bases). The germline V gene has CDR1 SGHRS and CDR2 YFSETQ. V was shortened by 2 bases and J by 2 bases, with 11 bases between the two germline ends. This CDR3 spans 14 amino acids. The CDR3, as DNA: TGCGCCAGCAGCTTCCGACAGTCTACCTACGAGCAGTACTTC. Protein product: CASSFRQSTYEQYF.

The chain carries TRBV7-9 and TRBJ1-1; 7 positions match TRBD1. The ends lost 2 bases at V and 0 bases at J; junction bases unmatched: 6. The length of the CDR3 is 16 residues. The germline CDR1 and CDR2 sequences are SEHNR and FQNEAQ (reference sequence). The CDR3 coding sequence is TGTGCCAGCAGCTTAAGGGGGCAGGGAATGAACACTGAAGCTTTCTTT. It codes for CASSLRGQGMNTEAFF.

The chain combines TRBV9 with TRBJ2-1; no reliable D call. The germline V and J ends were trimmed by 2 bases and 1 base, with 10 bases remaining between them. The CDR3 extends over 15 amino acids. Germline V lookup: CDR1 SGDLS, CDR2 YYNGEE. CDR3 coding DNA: TGTGCCAGCAGCGTCGCGGTGAGGTCCTACAATGAGCAGTTCTTC. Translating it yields CASSVAVRSYNEQFF.

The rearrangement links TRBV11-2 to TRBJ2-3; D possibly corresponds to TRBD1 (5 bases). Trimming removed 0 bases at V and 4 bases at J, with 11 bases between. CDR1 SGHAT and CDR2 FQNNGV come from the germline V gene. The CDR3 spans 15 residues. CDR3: CASSLEQVRSDTQYF. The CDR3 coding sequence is TGTGCCAGCAGCTTAGAACAGGTGCGGTCAGATACGCAGTATTTT.

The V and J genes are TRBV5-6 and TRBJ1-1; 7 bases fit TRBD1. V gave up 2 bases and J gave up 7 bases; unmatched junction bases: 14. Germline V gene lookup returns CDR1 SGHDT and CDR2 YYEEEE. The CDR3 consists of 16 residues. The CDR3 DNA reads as TGTGCCAGCAGCTTATTCGTCCGGGACAGCGGAATTGAAGCTTTCTTT. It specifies CASSLFVRDSGIEAFF.

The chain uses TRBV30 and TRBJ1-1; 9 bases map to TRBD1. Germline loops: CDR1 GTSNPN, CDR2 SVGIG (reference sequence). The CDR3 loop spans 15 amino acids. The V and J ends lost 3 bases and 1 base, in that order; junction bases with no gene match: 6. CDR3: CAWRSPGQGNTEAFF. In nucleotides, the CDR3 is TGTGCCTGGAGGAGCCCGGGACAGGGGAACACTGAAGCTTTCTTT.

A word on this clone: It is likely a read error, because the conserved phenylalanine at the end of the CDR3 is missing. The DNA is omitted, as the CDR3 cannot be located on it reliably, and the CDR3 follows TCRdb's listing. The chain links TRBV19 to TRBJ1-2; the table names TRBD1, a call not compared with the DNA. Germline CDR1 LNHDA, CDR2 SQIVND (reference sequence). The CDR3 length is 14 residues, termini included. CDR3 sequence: CASSIDLETSGQHI.

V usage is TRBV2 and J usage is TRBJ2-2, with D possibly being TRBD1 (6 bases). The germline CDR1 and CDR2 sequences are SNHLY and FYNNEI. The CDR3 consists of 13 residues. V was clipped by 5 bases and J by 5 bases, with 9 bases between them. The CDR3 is CASSTTGTGELFF. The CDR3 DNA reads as TGTGCCAGCAGTACTACAGGGACCGGGGAGCTGTTTTTT.